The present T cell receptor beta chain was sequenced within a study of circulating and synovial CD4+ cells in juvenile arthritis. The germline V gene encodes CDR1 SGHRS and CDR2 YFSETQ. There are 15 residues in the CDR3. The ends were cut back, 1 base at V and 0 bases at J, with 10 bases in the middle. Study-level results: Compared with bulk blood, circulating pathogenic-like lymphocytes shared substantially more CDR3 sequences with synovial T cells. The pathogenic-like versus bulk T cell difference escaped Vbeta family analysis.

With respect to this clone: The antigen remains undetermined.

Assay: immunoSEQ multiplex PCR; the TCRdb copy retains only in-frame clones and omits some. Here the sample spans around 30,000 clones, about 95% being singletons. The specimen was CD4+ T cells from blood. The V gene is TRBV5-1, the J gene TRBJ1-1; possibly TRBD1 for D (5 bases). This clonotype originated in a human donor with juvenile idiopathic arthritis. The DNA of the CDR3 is TGCGCCAGCAGCTTGCAGGGTCCGGTGAACACTGAAGCTTTCTTT. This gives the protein CASSLQGPVNTEAFF. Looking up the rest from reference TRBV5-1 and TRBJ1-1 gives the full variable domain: KAGVTQTPRYLIKTRGQQVTLSCSPISGHRSVSWYQQTPGQGLQFLFEYFSETQRNKGNFPGRFSGRQFSNSRSEMNVSTLELGDSALYLCASSLQGPVNTEAFFGQGTRLTVV.